Reported below is one TCR beta chain. In the study's own analysis: Scientists estimated how many nucleated cells there were by amplifying reference gene primers. The table came from immunoSEQ multiplex PCR; TCRdb's copy has only in-frame clones and leaves some out. D and trimming were read from the DNA, whereas the V and J calls and clone size are those reported in that table. The sample has roughly 160,000 clones; 75% to 90% are singletons. This sample is drawn from a study of blood T cell repertoires in COVID-19. Study-level information: Italy, Spain and the United States were the sources of the convalescent and acute COVID-19 samples. Sources were T cells, B-cell-depleted T cells, or PBMCs; the material itself was cDNA or gDNA.

This TCR derives from an older woman with acute or convalescent COVID-19. Sample: peripheral blood.

In DNA, the CDR3 is TGTGCCAGCAAAAGACAGGGAGCAACTAATGAAAAACTGTTTTTT. Translation: CASKRQGATNEKLFF. The chain links TRBV25-1 to TRBJ1-4; 7 bases fit TRBD1. CDR3 length: 15 amino acids. Germline V gene sequence: CDR1 MGHDK, CDR2 SYGVNS. V was pared by 7 bases and J by 0 bases, with 5 bases of the junction left unmatched.